Each of the 12 T cell receptor beta chains below was sequenced from the same sample in a study of T cell responses to AZD1222 COVID-19 vaccine. Here immunoSEQ multiplex PCR was the method, and the copy in TCRdb shows in-frame clones only, minus some. The sample yields some 170,000 clones, approximately 92% seen once. Sequencing used peripheral blood, obtained 28 days after the second dose of the MenACWY control vaccine. The receptors come from an adult who received the MenACWY meningococcal vaccine as a control.

The rearrangement joins TRBV6-5 to TRBJ1-3; D unclear. The CDR3 length is 14 residues. The V gene's germline CDR1 is MNHEY and CDR2 SVGAGI. With 6 bases removed from V and 0 bases from J, the gap between germline ends came to 9 bases. The CDR3 sequence: CASRSTSSGNTIYF. The CDR3 nucleotides are TGTGCCAGCAGGTCAACCAGCTCTGGAAACACCATATATTTT.

The table lists this clone with a count of one. The chain recombines TRBV6-4 with TRBJ1-1; TRBD1 matches 7 bases. The germline gives CDR1 MRHNA, CDR2 SNTAGT. The CDR3 is 12 amino acids. With V trimmed by 6 bases and J by 3 bases, 1 base remained unmatched. CDR3 protein: CASSTGDTEAFF. CDR3 DNA sequence: TGTGCCAGCAGCACAGGGGACACTGAAGCTTTCTTT.

This clone was observed a handful of times. The J gene is TRBJ1-4, the V gene TRBV7-6, with 7 positions matching TRBD1. This CDR3 has 15 residues. V lost 1 base and J lost 7; bases outside the gene matches: 6. Germline V gene sequence: CDR1 SGHVS, CDR2 FNYEAQ. DNA of the CDR3: TGTGCCAGCAGCTTAGGAGGGGGCAGAAGTGAAAAACTGTTTTTT. Protein: CASSLGGGRSEKLFF.

V gene TRBV12-3 or TRBV12-4 combines with J gene TRBJ1-2; no definite D call. CDR3 length: 12 amino acids. Trimming took 3 bases from V and 3 from J, leaving 5 bases between them. The CDR3 nucleotides are TGTGCCAGCAGTTTTGGGGACTATGGCTACACCTTC. Protein sequence: CASSFGDYGYTF.

This chain links TRBV7-8 with TRBJ2-1; 7 positions match TRBD1. The CDR3 runs to 17 residues. Germline V CDR1 and CDR2: SGHVS, FQNEAQ. The ends lost 4 bases at V and 3 bases at J; junction bases unmatched: 12. The CDR3 loop is CASSSPGTALIYNEQFF. The CDR3, as DNA: TGTGCCAGCAGCTCGCCCGGGACAGCTTTAATCTACAATGAGCAGTTCTTC.

The chain is built from TRBV7-9 and TRBJ1-3; D gene unclear. Trimming removed 5 bases at V and 8 bases at J, with 13 bases between. The V gene's germline CDR1 is SEHNR and CDR2 FQNEAQ (reference sequence). This CDR3 contains 13 residues. The CDR3 loop reads CASSGLRADTIYF. CDR3 bases: TGTGCCAGCAGCGGACTGAGGGCGGACACCATATATTTT.

The V call is TRBV19, the J call TRBJ2-3, with a weak D call TRBD2 (6 bases). The germline V and J ends were trimmed by 9 bases and 5 bases, with 27 bases remaining between them. The germline CDR1 and CDR2 sequences are LNHDA and SQIVND (reference sequence). This CDR3 has 17 residues. As DNA, the CDR3 is TGTGCCAGCCACGGCGTACGATTCGGGGGTGCAAGAGATACGCAGTATTTT. Translated, it gives CASHGVRFGGARDTQYF. Drawing the rest from reference TRBV19 and TRBJ2-3, the complete variable domain is DGGITQSPKYLFRKEGQNVTLSCEQNLNHDAMYWYRQDPGQGLRLIYYSQIVNDFQKGDIAEGYSVSREKKESFPLTVTSAQKNPTAFYLCASHGVRFGGARDTQYFGPGTRLTVL.

This chain joins TRBV6-5 and TRBJ1-5, with TRBD1 as a possible D gene (5 bases). Per the germline V gene, CDR1 is MNHEY and CDR2 is SVGAGI. Trimming removed 5 bases from V and 3 bases from J, with 11 bases in between. The CDR3 is 14 residues long. The CDR3 here is CASSRGFTNQPQHF. CDR3 bases: TGTGCCAGCAGTCGGGGGTTTACCAATCAGCCCCAGCATTTT.

The V and J genes are TRBV30 and TRBJ1-1, with D possibly being TRBD1 (5 bases). The V and J ends lost 3 bases and 4 bases respectively, with 9 bases between them. The CDR3 totals 12 residues. In germline, CDR1 is GTSNPN, CDR2 SVGIG (reference sequence). CDR3 in amino acids: CAWRSGGTEAFF. DNA of the CDR3: TGTGCCTGGAGGTCCGGGGGCACTGAAGCTTTCTTT.

The chain employs TRBV30 and TRBJ2-7, with D perhaps TRBD1 or TRBD2 (5 bases each). Per the germline V gene, CDR1 is GTSNPN and CDR2 is SVGIG (reference sequence). The CDR3 covers 11 residues. V lost 2 bases to trimming and J lost 7 bases, with 9 bases between them. CDR3 residues: CAWSRWGEQYF. The CDR3 region has the DNA TGTGCCTGGAGTAGGTGGGGGGAGCAGTACTTC.

This clone was detected once. As DNA, the CDR3 is TGCGCCAGCAGCCAAGAAGGTTCGGGGGGCGGCAAGACCCAGTACTTC. It yields the protein CASSQEGSGGGKTQYF. V usage is TRBV4-1 and J usage is TRBJ2-5; perhaps TRBD2 as D (7 bases). V gave up 0 bases and J gave up 6 bases, with 17 bases separating them. CDR1 and CDR2 from the germline V gene are MGHRA and YSYEKL. The CDR3 covers 16 residues.

J is TRBJ1-3 and V is TRBV7-2, with a tentative D call TRBD1 (6 bases). The germline V and J ends were trimmed by 1 base and 3 bases, with 13 bases remaining between them. Per the germline V gene, CDR1 is SGHTA and CDR2 is FQGNSA. The CDR3 has 16 residues. CDR3: CASSLGAGVGGNTIYF. The DNA of the CDR3 is TGTGCCAGCAGCTTAGGGGCAGGGGTGGGTGGAAACACCATATATTTT.